Listed below are T cell receptor beta chains from one sample, sequenced in a study of regulatory T cells in long-lasting Graves disease. TCRdb re-analysed the multiplex PCR reads in MiXCR, keeping a single row per CDR3 protein. The table lists a few hundred thousand distinct CDR3 sequences, 20% to 25% of them singletons. Sample: peripheral blood mononuclear cells (PBMCs), taken when the disease was refractory, from a patient treated with antithyroid drugs. All receptors derive from a woman between 35 and 50 years old with Graves disease. CDR3s include the opening cysteine and the closing phenylalanine or tryptophan. The D gene is left open where the match is weak. A row's size may be missing; if present it is once, few, many or a size class.

>TRBV28|NA|15|TRBJ2-7|NA
CASIPHGSAAYEQYF
TGTGCCAGCATTCCGCACGGGAGCGCGGCCTACGAGCAGTACTTC
>TRBV3-1|NA|13|TRBJ1-5|NA
CASSQGDRTPQHF
TGTGCCAGCAGCCAGGGGGATCGTACCCCCCAGCATTTT
>TRBV6-1|NA|14|TRBJ1-2|NA
CASSEDRAGYGYTF
TGTGCCAGCAGTGAAGACCGGGCCGGATATGGCTACACCTTC
>TRBV20-1|many|11|TRBJ2-7|NA
CSARGIYEQYF
TGCAGTGCTAGAGGCATCTACGAGCAGTACTTC
>TRBV28|NA|16|TRBJ1-2|NA
CASSSTGANLYYGYTF
TGTGCCAGCAGTTCGACGGGGGCAAACCTTTACTATGGCTACACCTTC
>TRBV2|many|10|TRBJ2-7|NA
CASKGFEQYF
TGTGCCAGCAAGGGTTTCGAGCAGTACTTC
>TRBV19|NA|14|TRBJ2-7|NA
CASSVKGRTYEQYF
TGTGCCAGTAGTGTCAAGGGACGGACCTACGAGCAGTACTTC
>TRBV20-1|few|14|TRBJ2-5|NA
CSARDRGILETQYF
TGCAGTGCTAGAGATCGGGGGATCCTGGAGACCCAGTACTTC
>TRBV6-5|many|15|TRBJ2-7|NA
CASSSSVGRGYEQYF
TGTGCCAGCAGTTCCAGTGTTGGGCGAGGCTACGAGCAGTACTTC
>TRBV6-1|NA|15|TRBJ2-7|TRBD2
CASKWTSGISNEQYF
TGTGCCAGCAAGTGGACTAGCGGGATTAGTAACGAGCAGTACTTC
>TRBV28|many|15|TRBJ2-7|TRBD1
CASSSPGTGAYEQYF
TGTGCCAGCAGCAGCCCCGGGACAGGGGCCTACGAGCAGTACTTC
>TRBV28|many|16|TRBJ2-5|TRBD2
CASSARRDYPKETQYF
TGTGCCAGCAGTGCGCGCAGGGACTACCCGAAAGAGACCCAGTACTTC
>TRBV2|NA|16|TRBJ2-3|NA
CASSPWGSGVGDTQYF
TGTGCCAGCAGCCCCTGGGGTAGCGGAGTGGGAGATACGCAGTATTTT
>TRBV2|NA|12|TRBJ1-4|NA
CAIGGANGKLFF
TGTGCCATCGGGGGGGCTAATGGAAAACTGTTTTTT
>TRBV7-2|NA|13|TRBJ2-2|NA
CASSLAMNGELFF
TGTGCCAGCAGCTTAGCGATGAACGGGGAGCTGTTTTTT
>TRBV19|NA|14|TRBJ1-1|NA
CASSIDGPNTEAFF
TGTGCCAGTAGTATTGACGGACCGAACACTGAAGCTTTCTTT
>TRBV12-3/TRBV12-4|many|14|TRBJ1-5|NA
CASSLARTKGPQHF
TGTGCCAGCAGTTTAGCGCGGACAAAGGGGCCCCAGCATTTT
>TRBV28|many|12|TRBJ1-2|NA
CASSLEGYGYTF
TGTGCCAGCAGCTTAGAGGGTTATGGCTACACCTTC
>TRBV20-1|NA|13|TRBJ1-1|NA
CSARDPSGREAFF
TGCAGTGCTAGAGATCCCTCGGGGCGAGAAGCTTTCTTT
>TRBV27|NA|14|TRBJ2-1|NA
CASSTLRANNEQFF
TGTGCCAGCAGTACACTCCGGGCCAACAATGAGCAGTTCTTC
>TRBV19|NA|18|TRBJ2-7|TRBD2
CASTPGWLAGDHHYEQYF
TGTGCCAGTACCCCGGGGTGGCTAGCGGGAGATCATCACTACGAGCAGTACTTC
>TRBV7-9|NA|14|TRBJ2-7|NA
CASSPRGPPYEQYF
TGTGCCAGCAGCCCCCGGGGCCCACCCTACGAGCAGTACTTC
>TRBV11-2|many|13|TRBJ2-4|TRBD2
CASSLVLADIQYF
TGTGCCAGCAGCTTAGTCCTAGCGGACATTCAGTACTTC
>TRBV2|many|11|TRBJ2-5|NA
CASRLQETQYF
TGTGCCAGCAGATTGCAAGAGACCCAGTACTTC
>TRBV6-9|NA|15|TRBJ2-7|NA
CASSYPALGHYEQYF
TGTGCCAGCAGTTACCCAGCCCTGGGGCATTACGAGCAGTACTTC
>TRBV15|few|16|TRBJ2-6|NA
CATSDSEGSGANVLTF
TGTGCCACCAGCGACAGTGAAGGATCTGGGGCCAACGTCCTGACTTTC
>TRBV19|few|14|TRBJ1-5|NA
CASSTIYSNQPQHF
TGTGCCAGTAGTACCATTTATAGCAATCAGCCCCAGCATTTT
>TRBV15|many|14|TRBJ1-2|NA
CATSRDTASYGYTF
TGTGCCACCAGCAGAGATACAGCCTCCTATGGCTACACCTTC
>TRBV28|many|12|TRBJ1-6|NA
CAVETEGSPLHF
TGTGCCGTCGAGACAGAAGGCTCACCCCTCCACTTT
>TRBV10-3|many|13|TRBJ2-5|TRBD2
CAIKASGEETQYF
TGTGCCATCAAGGCTAGCGGTGAAGAGACCCAGTACTTC
>TRBV29-1|few|13|TRBJ1-2|NA
CSVEDLDSYGYTF
TGCAGCGTTGAAGATTTAGACAGCTATGGCTACACCTTC
>TRBV7-2|NA|14|TRBJ2-7|NA
CASSPQRRDYEQYF
TGTGCCAGCAGCCCGCAGAGGCGGGACTACGAGCAGTACTTC
>TRBV28|many|15|TRBJ2-2|NA
CASSRGGANTGELFF
TGTGCCAGCTCCCGGGGCGGGGCGAACACCGGGGAGCTGTTTTTT
>TRBV29-1|many|12|TRBJ1-2|NA
CSVQTANYGYTF
TGCAGCGTTCAGACAGCTAACTATGGCTACACCTTC
>TRBV6-1|NA|16|TRBJ2-4|TRBD2
CASLGEGLGLGNIQYF
TGTGCCAGCCTAGGGGAGGGCCTGGGGTTAGGGAACATTCAGTACTTC
>TRBV5-1|few|15|TRBJ2-5|TRBD2
CASSLGTSGEETQYF
TGCGCCAGCAGCTTGGGTACTAGCGGGGAAGAGACCCAGTACTTC
>TRBV6-1|many|15|TRBJ2-2|NA
CASSVQGGGTGELFF
TGTGCCAGCAGTGTGCAGGGGGGAGGGACCGGGGAGCTGTTTTTT
>TRBV20-1|NA|15|TRBJ1-5|NA
CSARPRTVSNQPQHF
TGCAGTGCTAGACCAAGGACAGTTAGCAATCAGCCCCAGCATTTT
>TRBV12-3/TRBV12-4|NA|16|TRBJ2-6|NA
CASSLAMPSGANVLTF
TGTGCCAGCAGTTTAGCGATGCCCTCTGGGGCCAACGTCCTGACTTTC
>TRBV6-5|few|14|TRBJ1-1|NA
CASSYGGRGTEAFF
TGTGCCAGCAGTTACGGTGGCAGGGGCACTGAAGCTTTCTTT
>TRBV2|many|16|TRBJ1-6|NA
CASSTTRSSYNSPLHF
TGTGCCAGCAGTACGACAAGGAGCTCCTATAATTCACCCCTCCACTTT
>TRBV11-3|NA|16|TRBJ2-1|NA
CASSLGSGPSYNEQFF
TGTGCCAGCAGCTTAGGGAGCGGTCCCTCCTACAATGAGCAGTTCTTC
>TRBV5-6|NA|18|TRBJ1-5|TRBD1
CASSLFRETGNYNQPQHF
TGTGCCAGCAGCTTGTTTCGCGAGACAGGGAATTATAATCAGCCCCAGCATTTT
>TRBV20-1|many|11|TRBJ1-2|NA
CSASGRGGYTF
TGCAGTGCTAGCGGACGAGGGGGCTACACCTTC
>TRBV28|many|16|TRBJ1-5|NA
CASTPSRGLSNQPQHF
TGTGCCAGCACTCCCAGTCGGGGACTCAGCAATCAGCCCCAGCATTTT
>TRBV6-1|few|18|TRBJ2-5|NA
CASRSPLGAQIHQETQYF
TGTGCCAGCAGATCACCCCTTGGGGCCCAGATCCACCAAGAGACCCAGTACTTC
>TRBV2|many|14|TRBJ2-2|NA
CASKLRGDTGELFF
TGTGCCAGCAAACTTCGAGGGGACACCGGGGAGCTGTTTTTT
>TRBV28|many|15|TRBJ1-4|TRBD1
CASRESAGGKEKLFF
TGTGCCAGCAGAGAATCGGCAGGGGGTAAAGAAAAACTGTTTTTT
>TRBV28|many|15|TRBJ1-5|TRBD1
CASSLSDRVNQPQHF
TGTGCCAGCAGTTTATCCGACAGGGTCAATCAGCCCCAGCATTTT
>TRBV2|many|13|TRBJ2-7|TRBD1
CASSVYRGYEQYF
TGTGCCAGCAGTGTTTACAGGGGCTACGAGCAGTACTTC
>TRBV12-3/TRBV12-4|many|12|TRBJ1-1|NA
CASSWGRTEAFF
TGTGCCAGCAGTTGGGGGAGAACTGAAGCTTTCTTT
>TRBV11-2|many|14|TRBJ2-7|TRBD1
CASSRTGISYEQYF
TGTGCCAGCAGCAGGACAGGGATCTCCTACGAGCAGTACTTC
>TRBV2|few|15|TRBJ1-5|TRBD1
CASSPGQGPNQPQHF
TGTGCCAGCAGCCCGGGACAGGGCCCCAATCAGCCCCAGCATTTT
>TRBV5-1|NA|14|TRBJ2-3|TRBD2
CASSPGGSTDTQYF
TGCGCCAGCAGCCCCGGGGGGAGCACAGATACGCAGTATTTT
>TRBV13|NA|13|TRBJ2-5|NA
CASSSRVFETQYF
TGTGCCAGCAGCTCCAGGGTATTTGAGACCCAGTACTTC
>TRBV28|many|16|TRBJ1-5|NA
CASSSFIGFSNQPQHF
TGTGCCAGCAGTTCCTTCATAGGATTTAGCAATCAGCCCCAGCATTTT
>TRBV11-2|many|15|TRBJ2-7|NA
CASSLAGAGSYEQYF
TGTGCCAGCAGCTTAGCAGGGGCCGGTTCCTACGAGCAGTACTTC
>TRBV7-3|many|13|TRBJ2-2|NA
CASSLQRNTGELF
TGTGCCAGCAGCCTCCAACGGAACACCGGGGAGCTGTTT
>TRBV20-1|few|15|TRBJ2-7|NA
CSTQVDGGSVYEQYF
TGCAGTACCCAGGTGGATGGGGGGAGCGTTTACGAGCAGTACTTC